Following are 11 T cell receptor beta chains from one sample sequenced in a study of T cell repertoires in cytomegalovirus infection. TCRdb itself ran the reads through MiXCR, one entry per CDR3 protein. The sample contains 170,000 or so distinct CDR3 sequences, about 17% of which appear only once. Specimen: CD8+ T cells from PBMCs. These receptors all stem from a human donor in good health (CMV status not recorded). Some clones in this sample may be carry-over from other donors' samples.

The chain employs TRBV9 and TRBJ2-5, with D possibly matching TRBD1 (6 bases). CDR3 length: 15 amino acids. Looked up from germline, CDR1 is SGDLS and CDR2 is YYNGEE. The V end was cut by 4 bases, the J end by 3 bases, with 16 bases between. This chain's CDR3 is CASSPFYRVEETQYF. CDR3 DNA: TGTGCCAGCAGCCCTTTTTACAGGGTAGAAGAGACCCAGTACTTC. The full variable domain, with the rest looked up from reference TRBV9 and TRBJ2-5, is DSGVTQTPKHLITATGQRVTLRCSPRSGDLSVYWYQQSLDQGLQFLIQYYNGEERAKGNILERFSAQQFPDLHSELNLSSLELGDSALYFCASSPFYRVEETQYFGPGTRLLVL.

This clonotype was observed a handful of times. The genes are TRBV7-6 and TRBJ2-7; tentative D call: TRBD2 (6 bases). The CDR3 length is 14 residues. Germline lookup yields CDR1 SGHVS and CDR2 FNYEAQ. Between the trimmed V and J ends, which lost 5 bases and 7 bases, there was a span of 18 bases. The CDR3 sequence: CASSTRILGGEQYF. DNA for the CDR3: TGTGCCAGCAGCACTCGGATCCTAGGAGGGGAGCAGTACTTC.

The chain recombines TRBV7-6 with TRBJ1-5; tentative D call: TRBD1 (6 bases). CDR3 size: 15 residues. The germline V gene encodes CDR1 SGHVS and CDR2 FNYEAQ. V lost 5 bases, J lost 6 bases, and 17 bases lay in between. As DNA, the CDR3 is TGTGCCAGCAGCCAACGGCAGGGGATCAGTCAGCCCCAGCATTTT. Its protein product is CASSQRQGISQPQHF.

This clonotype was seen ten or more times. The chain recombines TRBV28 with TRBJ2-7; D is tentatively TRBD1 or TRBD2 (5 bases each). V shed 7 bases and J shed 9 bases, with 13 bases lying between them. Germline V lookup: CDR1 MDHEN, CDR2 SYDVKM. This CDR3 has 11 residues. The CDR3 DNA reads as TGTGCCAGCACCTCAGGGAGTTGGCAGTACTTC. Amino acid sequence: CASTSGSWQYF.

The CDR3 DNA follows: TGTGCCACCAGTGATGGGGACAGGGTTTGGTATTTCTTC. Amino acid sequence: CATSDGDRVWYFF. This chain connects TRBV24-1 to TRBJ2-1; TRBD1 matches 9 bases. Germline values: CDR1 KGHDR, CDR2 SFDVKD. J gave up 16 bases and V 3 bases, and 9 bases lay outside the gene matches. The CDR3 length is 13 residues.

CDR3 region: CASSPPGPPEGRTF. The CDR3 DNA reads TGTGCCAGCTCACCACCGGGTCCTCCCGAAGGGAGAACCTTC. The chain links TRBV18 to TRBJ1-2; D not certain. Germline-derived CDR1 and CDR2 are KGHSH and LQKENI. The length of the CDR3 is 14 residues. V shed 0 bases and J shed 14 bases, with 19 bases lying between them. Filled out from reference TRBV18 and TRBJ1-2, the complete variable domain reads NAGVMQNPRHLVRRRGQEARLRCSPMKGHSHVYWYRQLPEEGLKFMVYLQKENIIDESGMPKERFSAEFPKEGPSILRIQQVVRGDSAAYFCASSPPGPPEGRTFGSGTRLTVV.

The chain recombines TRBV5-6 with TRBJ2-7, with D perhaps assigned TRBD1 or TRBD2 (5 bases each). CDR1 SGHDT and CDR2 YYEEEE come from the germline V gene. The V and J ends lost 2 bases and 0 bases respectively, with 15 bases between them. The CDR3 sequence is 16 residues long. The CDR3 bases are TGTGCCAGCAGCTTTACGGGGCCAGCCTTCTCCTACGAGCAGTACTTC. This encodes CASSFTGPAFSYEQYF.

This clonotype was counted ten times or more. V gene TRBV6-5 combines with J gene TRBJ1-1; 8 bases are a match to TRBD1. CDR3 length: 14 amino acids. The trim removed 7 bases at V and 1 base at J, leaving 5 bases unmatched. Germline V CDR1 and CDR2: MNHEY, SVGAGI. CDR3 residues: CASTEDRANTEAFF. DNA for the CDR3: TGTGCCAGCACCGAGGACAGGGCGAACACTGAAGCTTTCTTT.

In its sample, this clonotype was seen a few times. The chain carries TRBV7-2 and TRBJ2-1; 12 bases align to TRBD2. V shed 6 bases, J shed 5 bases, and the junction held 8 bases outside the gene matches. Per the germline V gene, CDR1 is SGHTA and CDR2 is FQGNSA. CDR3 length equals 16 residues. In DNA form, the CDR3 reads TGTGCCAGCAGTCCACGGACTAGCGGGGTCAACAATGAGCAGTTCTTC. Protein: CASSPRTSGVNNEQFF.

This clonotype was picked up a small number of times. This chain joins TRBV5-1 and TRBJ2-1, with a weak D call TRBD2 (5 bases). This CDR3 is built from 16 residues. Trimming stripped 3 bases from V and 0 bases from J, with 13 bases between. Germline loops: CDR1 SGHRS, CDR2 YFSETQ. In nucleotides, the CDR3 is TGCGCCAGCAGCTACGGGCGACGGGGCTCCTACAATGAGCAGTTCTTC. Protein product: CASSYGRRGSYNEQFF.

The gene calls are TRBV4-3 and TRBJ2-7, with D tentatively TRBD1 (5 bases). This CDR3 has 16 amino acids. The V end was cut by 0 bases, the J end by 2 bases, with 14 bases between. In germline, CDR1 is LGHNA, CDR2 YSLEER. The CDR3 loop is CASSQEGPPGPYEQYF. DNA for the CDR3: TGCGCCAGCAGCCAAGAGGGGCCGCCGGGCCCCTACGAGCAGTACTTC.